A single sample gave rise to the 10 T cell receptor beta chains below, sequenced in a study of identical twins. From the 5' RACE reads, TCRdb called clonotypes with MiXCR, one entry per CDR3 protein. The sample has some 730,000 distinct CDR3 sequences; approximately 18% are singletons. The same data also went into a second study, on T cells expressing NK-cell markers.

The sample comprised PBMCs. The receptor source for this set is a woman under 30 in good health.

The J gene is TRBJ2-3, the V gene TRBV7-2, with D perhaps given as TRBD1 or TRBD2 (5 bases each). V was shortened by 5 bases and J by 3 bases, with 21 bases between the two germline ends. The CDR3 extends over 17 amino acids. Germline V gene data show CDR1 as SGHTA and CDR2 as FQGNSA. The CDR3 reads CASSPRVRGLRTDTQYF. The DNA for the CDR3 is TGTGCCAGCAGCCCGCGGGTGAGGGGTTTGAGGACAGATACGCAGTATTTT.

The chain couples TRBV27 to TRBJ2-2, with D perhaps matching TRBD2 (7 bases). CDR1 is MNHEY, CDR2 SMNVEV, per germline (reference sequence). V was cut by 10 bases and J by 3 bases, with 18 bases left in between. This CDR3 comprises 15 residues. In nucleotides, the CDR3 is TGTGCCACCGTCGGTGGGGGGGCGCACACCGGGGAGCTGTTTTTT. This translates into CATVGGGAHTGELFF.

This chain connects TRBV4-3 to TRBJ2-3; 9 nucleotides agree with TRBD1. V dropped 0 bases and J dropped 2; count of bases not matched to a gene: 12. This CDR3 is built from 19 residues. CDR1 and CDR2 from the germline V gene are LGHNA and YSLEER. As DNA, the CDR3 is TGCGCCAGCAGCCAAGAATTCGGGTCGGACAGGGGCTTCACAGATACGCAGTATTTT. Translating it yields CASSQEFGSDRGFTDTQYF.

Only a few counts were recorded for this clonotype. This chain connects TRBV5-1 to TRBJ2-1; no firm D call. Germline CDR1 and CDR2: SGHRS and YFSETQ. The V end lost 5 bases, the J end lost 6 bases, and 12 bases lay between the germline ends. This CDR3 has 13 residues. CDR3 in amino acids: CASSVWRGNEQFF. In DNA, the CDR3 is TGCGCCAGCAGTGTCTGGCGCGGCAATGAGCAGTTCTTC.

As DNA, the CDR3 is TGTGCCAGCAGCGTAGGGGGGGCATACACCTACGAGCAGTACTTC. Encoded protein: CASSVGGAYTYEQYF. This sequence joins TRBV9 and TRBJ2-7; D is perhaps TRBD1 or TRBD2 (6 bases each). This CDR3 spans 15 amino acids. Germline V gene sequence: CDR1 SGDLS, CDR2 YYNGEE. Trimming took 0 bases from V and 2 from J, leaving 12 bases between them.

The table lists this clonotype with a few counts. J is TRBJ1-1 and V is TRBV5-1, with D unresolved. Trimming removed 0 bases from V and 8 bases from J, with 11 bases in between. Germline V gene data show CDR1 as SGHRS and CDR2 as YFSETQ. The CDR3 covers 13 residues. CDR3 sequence (DNA): TGCGCCAGCAGCTTGGATTTGAGAGGGGAAGCTTTCTTT. Translated: CASSLDLRGEAFF. Complete variable domain (other parts from reference TRBV5-1 and TRBJ1-1): KAGVTQTPRYLIKTRGQQVTLSCSPISGHRSVSWYQQTPGQGLQFLFEYFSETQRNKGNFPGRFSGRQFSNSRSEMNVSTLELGDSALYLCASSLDLRGEAFFGQGTRLTVV.

The chain combines TRBV10-3 with TRBJ2-5; perhaps TRBD1 as D (7 bases). Trimming took 5 bases from V and 5 from J, leaving 12 bases between them. Per the germline V gene, CDR1 is ENHRY and CDR2 is SYGVKD. The CDR3 is made up of 13 amino acids. CDR3 protein: CAISTTGRETQYF. DNA of the CDR3: TGTGCCATCAGTACGACAGGGAGGGAGACCCAGTACTTC.

This clonotype has a handful of counts. V gene TRBV6-5 combines with J gene TRBJ1-6, with no clear D. CDR1 is MNHEY, CDR2 SVGAGI, per germline. Trimming shortened V by 0 bases and J by 0 bases, and 9 bases separated the two germline ends. The CDR3 contains 17 residues. The CDR3 DNA is TGTGCCAGCAGTTACTCGGGCAGACTCTCCTATAATTCACCCCTCCACTTT. It translates to CASSYSGRLSYNSPLHF.

CDR3 sequence reads: CSVPRGGNEQFF. Written as DNA, the CDR3 is TGCAGCGTGCCTCGCGGGGGCAATGAGCAGTTCTTC. The chain has TRBV29-1 and TRBJ2-1, with 7 bases matching TRBD2. The J segment lost 6 bases and the V segment lost 6 bases, leaving 5 bases of the junction unmatched. The CDR3 covers 12 residues. In germline, CDR1 is SQVTM, CDR2 ANQGSEA.

This clonotype was counted between two and nine times. This sequence joins TRBV18 and TRBJ1-2; 8 bases map to TRBD1. Germline V lookup: CDR1 KGHSH, CDR2 LQKENI. There are 13 residues in the CDR3. V gave up 3 bases and J gave up 8 bases; unmatched junction bases: 5. The DNA for the CDR3 is TGTGCCAGCTCACCGACAGGGGCGGAAGGCTACACCTTC. This encodes CASSPTGAEGYTF.